This TCR beta chain was captured in a study of cytomegalovirus exposure and HLA in healthy donors. Study at large: A subsequent analysis reported that the roughly 130 validation repertoires were produced on the same platform that had also been used for the roughly 710 first-cohort repertoires.

The CDR3 has 14 residues. V lost 3 bases and J 2 bases, leaving 11 bases between the germline ends. CDR1 MNHNS and CDR2 SASEGT come from the germline V gene. Notes on this clone: Its specificity is unknown.

The donors were part of the 120-subject validation cohort, which stood apart from the roughly 670-subject first cohort. Libraries were prepared by immunoSEQ multiplex PCR; TCRdb keeps only in-frame clonotypes and omits some of them. Seen here are 150,000 to 200,000 clones, over 85% observed once, and the top ten hold about 9.3%. Overall study results and limits: The study flagged 150 to 200 TCR beta chains as cytomegalovirus-associated. CMV antigen specificity was confirmed in vitro for three CMV-associated chains.

Sequenced input: PBMCs. This chain links TRBV6-1 with TRBJ2-7, with a tentative D call TRBD2 (5 bases). This sequence was found in a woman aged 18-30 years in good health and CMV-seropositive. Here the CDR3 reads CASSEGALAYEQYF. CDR3 bases: TGTGCCAGCAGTGAGGGAGCGCTCGCCTACGAGCAGTACTTC.